Below are 13 T cell receptor beta chains sequenced from a single sample in a study of Graves' ophthalmopathy and Graves' hyperthyroidism. Investigators amplified TCR beta CDR3 regions from RNA transcripts. First-round RT-PCR employed HTBI primers, with a second-round multiplex PCR after it. TCRdb fed the multiplex PCR reads into MiXCR, producing one record per CDR3 protein. Seen here are approximately 500,000 distinct CDR3 sequences, approximately 15% observed once, and the top ten hold roughly 10%. Sample: blood. All receptors come from a woman in her twenties or thirties with Graves' ophthalmopathy.

This clonotype came up many times. The chain has TRBV6-5 and TRBJ1-1; tentative D call: TRBD1 (6 bases). Trimming pared 5 bases from V and 3 bases from J, leaving 19 bases between. Per the germline V gene, CDR1 is MNHEY and CDR2 is SVGAGI. The CDR3 length is 16 residues. CDR3 coding DNA: TGTGCCAGCAGTCATAACAGGGCGGGAGGGGACACTGAAGCTTTCTTT. This codes for CASSHNRAGGDTEAFF.

This clonotype was counted at least ten times. The rearrangement joins TRBV12-3 or TRBV12-4 to TRBJ1-1; D unclear. Trimming stripped 9 bases from V and 11 bases from J, with 16 bases between. This CDR3 region has 11 residues. The CDR3: CARIKWARAFF. The CDR3 DNA reads TGTGCCAGAATCAAGTGGGCGCGGGCTTTCTTT.

This clonotype was detected a few times. Possible read error: a much larger clone is one base away. This rearrangement joins TRBV5-1 to TRBJ1-1; D is uncertain. The germline V gene encodes CDR1 SGHRS and CDR2 YFSETQ. The CDR3 loop spans 16 amino acids. The CDR3 DNA reads as TGCGCCAGCAGCCCCTGGGATCGCAGGAAGAACACTGAAGCTTGCTTT. It encodes CASSPWDRRKNTEACF.

This clonotype was observed many times. The rearrangement links TRBV2 to TRBJ2-7; a possible D gene is TRBD2 (6 bases). V was pared by 7 bases and J by 4 bases, with 14 bases between. CDR3 size: 13 residues. Germline CDR1 reads SNHLY; CDR2 reads FYNNEI. CDR3 loop: CASNRESEYEQYF. In nucleotides, the CDR3 is TGTGCCAGCAACCGGGAGAGCGAGTACGAGCAGTACTTC.

This clonotype has at least ten counts. The chain links TRBV28 to TRBJ2-5, with unresolved D. This CDR3 is built from 13 residues. CDR1 and CDR2 (germline): MDHEN, SYDVKM. Trimming pared 2 bases from V and 4 bases from J, leaving 8 bases between. This CDR3 reads CASSLREGETQYF. The CDR3, as DNA: TGTGCCAGCAGTTTAAGGGAAGGAGAGACCCAGTACTTC.

Note on this clonotype: A read error is likely, as this CDR3 ends without the conserved phenylalanine or tryptophan. The V and J genes are TRBV5-1 and TRBJ2-2; possible D gene TRBD1, 7 bases. Germline V gives CDR1 SGHRS, CDR2 YFSETQ. CDR3 size: 15 residues. The CDR3 region has the DNA TGCGCCGGCAGCCGATCAGGGGGGAGCACCGGGGAGCTGTTTTAT. Translating it yields CAGSRSGGSTGELFY.

The sample holds many counts of this clonotype. The rearrangement links TRBV28 to TRBJ2-2; D call uncertain. The CDR3 spans 15 residues. Trimming stripped 5 bases from V and 1 base from J, with 11 bases between. The germline V gene has CDR1 MDHEN and CDR2 SYDVKM. In DNA, the CDR3 is TGTGCCAGCAGTCCCCTTTTATTGAACACCGGGGAGCTGTTTTTT. It specifies CASSPLLLNTGELFF.

The chain carries TRBV28 and TRBJ2-5, with 8 positions matching TRBD1. The germline V gene encodes CDR1 MDHEN and CDR2 SYDVKM. The CDR3 runs to 16 residues. J was trimmed by 2 bases and V by 7 bases; bases with no gene match: 12. CDR3 amino acids: CASKLVTGGRQETQYF. The CDR3 region has the DNA TGTGCCAGCAAACTCGTCACAGGGGGGAGGCAAGAGACCCAGTACTTC.

Many counts were recorded for this clonotype. The chain uses TRBV20-1 and TRBJ2-7; TRBD2 aligns across 8 bases. Trimming took 2 bases from V and 0 from J; bases not matched to a gene: 6. Germline CDR1 and CDR2: DFQATT and SNEGSKA (reference sequence). This CDR3 comprises 15 residues. As DNA, the CDR3 is TGCAGTGCTAGACCTACTAGCGGAGCCTCCTACGAGCAGTACTTC. Its protein product is CSARPTSGASYEQYF.

This clonotype was seen many times. The chain couples TRBV20-1 to TRBJ2-7; 13 nucleotides agree with TRBD2. Germline assignment: CDR1 DFQATT and CDR2 SNEGSKA (reference sequence). CDR3 length equals 16 residues. J gave up 2 bases and V 5 bases, and 9 bases lay outside the gene matches. The CDR3 DNA is TGCAGTGCTTCGAGGACTAGCGGGAGTTCAACCTACGAGCAGTACTTC. Translating gives CSASRTSGSSTYEQYF.

Many counts were recorded for this clonotype. The chain is built from TRBV18 and TRBJ1-1; D gene ambiguous. CDR3 size: 17 residues. V was cut by 0 bases and J by 1 base, with 15 bases left in between. Germline V gene data show CDR1 as KGHSH and CDR2 as LQKENI. The CDR3 protein is CASSPPVSDGRNTEAFF. CDR3 nucleotides: TGTGCCAGCTCACCACCAGTTTCCGACGGAAGGAACACTGAAGCTTTCTTT.

In its sample, this clonotype was seen once. This chain links TRBV12-5 with TRBJ2-5; D is uncertain. Between the trimmed V and J ends, which lost 2 bases and 4 bases, there was a span of 8 bases. In germline, CDR1 is LGHNT, CDR2 FRNRAP. The length of the CDR3 is 13 residues. In DNA form, the CDR3 reads TGTGCTAGTGGTTTGCTGGTGTCAGAGACCCAGTACTTC. Translated: CASGLLVSETQYF.

This clonotype showed up many times. The chain is built from TRBV6-5 and TRBJ2-7, with TRBD1 matching over 9 bases. Germline CDR1 and CDR2: MNHEY and SVGAGI. The J segment lost 5 bases and the V segment lost 3 bases, leaving 11 bases of the junction unmatched. CDR3 length: 16 residues. This chain's CDR3 is CASSYTPGQGLHEQYF. CDR3 sequence (DNA): TGTGCCAGCAGTTATACACCGGGACAGGGCCTCCACGAGCAGTACTTC.